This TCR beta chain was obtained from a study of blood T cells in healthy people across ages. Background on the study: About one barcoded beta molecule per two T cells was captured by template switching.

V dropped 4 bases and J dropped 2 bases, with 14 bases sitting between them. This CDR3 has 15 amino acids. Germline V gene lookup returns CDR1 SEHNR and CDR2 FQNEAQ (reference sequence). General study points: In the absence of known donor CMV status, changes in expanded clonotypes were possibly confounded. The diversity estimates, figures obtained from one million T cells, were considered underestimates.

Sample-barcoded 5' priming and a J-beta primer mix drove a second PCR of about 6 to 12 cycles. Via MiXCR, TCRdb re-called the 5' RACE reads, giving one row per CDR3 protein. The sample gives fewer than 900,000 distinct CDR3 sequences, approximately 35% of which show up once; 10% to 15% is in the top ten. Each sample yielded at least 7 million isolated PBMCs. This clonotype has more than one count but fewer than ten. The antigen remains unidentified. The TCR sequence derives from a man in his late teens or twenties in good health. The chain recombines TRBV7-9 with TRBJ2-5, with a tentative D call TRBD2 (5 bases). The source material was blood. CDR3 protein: CASSSPGSDQETQYF. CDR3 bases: TGTGCCAGCAGCTCCCCGGGGTCAGATCAAGAGACCCAGTACTTC. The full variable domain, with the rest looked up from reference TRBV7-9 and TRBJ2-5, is DTGVSQNPRHKITKRGQNVTFRCDPISEHNRLYWYRQTLGQGPEFLTYFQNEAQLEKSRLLSDRFSAERPKGSFSTLEIQRTEQGDSAMYLCASSSPGSDQETQYFGPGTRLLVL.